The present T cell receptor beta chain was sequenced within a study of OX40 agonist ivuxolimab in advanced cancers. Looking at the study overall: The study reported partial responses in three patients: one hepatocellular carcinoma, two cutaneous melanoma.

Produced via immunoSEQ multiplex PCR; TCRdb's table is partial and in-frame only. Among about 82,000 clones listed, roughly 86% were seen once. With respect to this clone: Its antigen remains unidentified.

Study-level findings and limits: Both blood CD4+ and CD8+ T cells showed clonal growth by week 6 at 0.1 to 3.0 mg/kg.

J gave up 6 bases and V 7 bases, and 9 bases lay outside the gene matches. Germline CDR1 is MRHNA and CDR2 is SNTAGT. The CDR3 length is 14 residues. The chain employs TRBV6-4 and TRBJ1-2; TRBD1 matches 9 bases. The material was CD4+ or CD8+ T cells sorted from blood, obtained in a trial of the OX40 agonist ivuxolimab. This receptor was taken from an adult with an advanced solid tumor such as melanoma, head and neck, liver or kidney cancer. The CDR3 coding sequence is TGTGCCAGCATCCGAGAAACAGGGGGCGATGGCTACACCTTC. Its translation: CASIRETGGDGYTF.